Following are 5 T cell receptor beta chains from one sample sequenced in a study of shared clonotypes between healthy human individuals. The data were produced by immunoSEQ multiplex PCR, yet TCRdb's version contains in-frame clones alone and is incomplete. This table has under 550,000 clones, 90% to 96% appearing once. Sequencing was carried out using naive CD4+ T cells sorted from blood. Subset in this sample: CD45RA+ positively selected. The source of these receptors is a woman in her twenties or thirties in good health.

This rearrangement joins TRBV2 to TRBJ2-1; 9 positions agree with TRBD2. The CDR3 runs 14 residues. V gave up 4 bases and J gave up 11 bases; unmatched junction bases: 9. Germline V gives CDR1 SNHLY, CDR2 FYNNEI. The CDR3 region is CASSGTSGLVKQFF. The CDR3 DNA follows: TGTGCCAGCAGTGGAACTAGCGGGTTAGTAAAGCAGTTCTTC.

The CDR3 DNA reads TGTGCCAGCAGACACCCCTTGGGGAAATCCTACAATGAGCAGTTCTTC. Protein: CASRHPLGKSYNEQFF. The V call is TRBV28, the J call TRBJ2-1; D not certain. The V end was cut by 6 bases, the J end by 1 base, with 16 bases between. CDR3 length: 16 residues. The germline V gene has CDR1 MDHEN and CDR2 SYDVKM.

The V gene is TRBV6-1, the J gene TRBJ2-3; 8 bases fit TRBD2. The CDR3 is 19 amino acids. The germline V gene encodes CDR1 MNHNS and CDR2 SASEGT. V lost 0 bases to trimming and J lost 4 bases; unmatched junction nucleotides: 15. In DNA form, the CDR3 reads TGTGCCAGCAGTGAAGCGGTCAGCAGCGGGAGTTTGACCCCAGATACGCAGTATTTT. Its protein is CASSEAVSSGSLTPDTQYF.

The gene calls are TRBV11-2 and TRBJ2-1, with TRBD1 matching 9 bases. There are 17 residues in the CDR3. Germline V gene data show CDR1 as SGHAT and CDR2 as FQNNGV. V was clipped by 0 bases and J by 9 bases; unmatched bases: 12. This CDR3 is CASSLDIRTGEASEQFF. Here the CDR3 DNA reads TGTGCCAGCAGCTTAGATATTAGGACAGGGGAAGCTAGTGAGCAGTTCTTC.

The chain uses TRBV4-1 and TRBJ2-3; unclear D gene. V gave up 5 bases and J gave up 5 bases, with 14 bases separating them. CDR1 and CDR2 from the germline V gene are MGHRA and YSYEKL. The CDR3 contains 14 residues. The CDR3 DNA reads TGCGCCAGCAGCGTCGGAACCTTGGGAGATACGCAGTATTTT. It specifies CASSVGTLGDTQYF.